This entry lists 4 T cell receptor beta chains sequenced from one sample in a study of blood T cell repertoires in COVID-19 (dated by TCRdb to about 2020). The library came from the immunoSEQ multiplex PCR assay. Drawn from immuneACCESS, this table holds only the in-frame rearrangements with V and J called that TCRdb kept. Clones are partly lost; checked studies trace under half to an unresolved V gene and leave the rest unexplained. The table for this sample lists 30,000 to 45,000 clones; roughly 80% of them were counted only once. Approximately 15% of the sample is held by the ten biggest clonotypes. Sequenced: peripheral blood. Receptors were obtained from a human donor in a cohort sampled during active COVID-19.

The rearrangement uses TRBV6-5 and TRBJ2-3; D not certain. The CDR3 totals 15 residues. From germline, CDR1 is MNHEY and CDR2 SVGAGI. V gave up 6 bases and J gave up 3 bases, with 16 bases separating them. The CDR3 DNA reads TGTGCCAGCAGCCTAGTGCCCCCTCCAACAGATACGCAGTATTTT. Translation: CASSLVPPPTDTQYF.

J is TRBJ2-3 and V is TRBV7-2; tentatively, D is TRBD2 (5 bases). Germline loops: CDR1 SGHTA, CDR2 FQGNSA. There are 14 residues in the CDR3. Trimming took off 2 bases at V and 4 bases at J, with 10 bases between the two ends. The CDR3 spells CASSLSQRPDTQYF. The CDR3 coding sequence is TGTGCCAGCAGCTTATCCCAGCGGCCAGATACGCAGTATTTT.

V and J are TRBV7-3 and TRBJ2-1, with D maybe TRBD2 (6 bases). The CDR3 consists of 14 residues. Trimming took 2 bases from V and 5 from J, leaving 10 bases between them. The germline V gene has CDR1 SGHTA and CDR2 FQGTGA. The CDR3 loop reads CASSLGGSNNEQFF. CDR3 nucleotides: TGTGCCAGCAGCTTAGGGGGGAGCAACAATGAGCAGTTCTTC.

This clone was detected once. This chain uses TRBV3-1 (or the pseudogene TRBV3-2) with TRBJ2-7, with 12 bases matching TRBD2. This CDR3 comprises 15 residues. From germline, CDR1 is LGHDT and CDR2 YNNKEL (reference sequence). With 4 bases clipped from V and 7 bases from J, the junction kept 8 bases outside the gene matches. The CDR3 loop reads CASSPQLAGGLEQYF. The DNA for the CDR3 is TGTGCCAGCAGCCCCCAACTAGCGGGGGGCCTGGAGCAGTACTTC.